The 32 T cell receptor beta chains reported below all come from one sample, sequenced in a study of cytomegalovirus exposure and HLA in healthy donors. Only in-frame clones appear in the TCRdb table, and some are missing; sequencing was by immunoSEQ multiplex PCR. The table records some 83,000 clones, about 93% of them present only once. Input material: PBMCs. The receptors derive from a woman between 18 and 29 years old in good health and CMV-seronegative.

V gene TRBV2 combines with J gene TRBJ1-2; 12 bases are shared with TRBD1. The CDR3 totals 13 residues. Per germline, CDR1 SNHLY and CDR2 FYNNEI. Unmatched junction bases numbered 6, after V lost 8 bases and J lost 8 bases. The CDR3 sequence is CASSGTGGWGYTF. CDR3 coding DNA: TGTGCCAGCTCCGGGACAGGGGGCTGGGGCTACACCTTC.

The rearrangement links TRBV30 to TRBJ2-2, with 9 bases identical to TRBD1. This CDR3 is 13 amino acids long. V was pared by 8 bases and J by 2 bases, with 3 bases of the junction left unmatched. CDR1 is GTSNPN, CDR2 SVGIG, per germline (reference sequence). The CDR3 reads CAGTGINTGELFF. The CDR3 DNA reads as TGTGCCGGGACAGGGATAAACACCGGGGAGCTGTTTTTT.

This sequence joins TRBV27 and TRBJ2-1; possibly TRBD2 for D (5 bases). The V end lost 8 bases, the J end lost 0 bases, and 14 bases lay between the germline ends. There are 15 residues in the CDR3. Germline V gene data show CDR1 as MNHEY and CDR2 as SMNVEV (reference sequence). This CDR3 is CASWAGYSSYNEQFF. DNA for the CDR3: TGTGCCAGCTGGGCGGGCTATAGCTCCTACAATGAGCAGTTCTTC.

This clone was recorded once. The chain links TRBV5-3 to TRBJ2-7; D may be TRBD2 (5 bases). TRBV5-3 qualifies as an ORF whose function is uncertain. V was shortened by 2 bases and J by 0 bases, with 12 bases between the two germline ends. CDR3 size: 15 residues. CDR3 residues: CARSFTRESSYEQYF. CDR3 sequence (DNA): TGTGCCAGAAGCTTCACCCGGGAAAGCTCCTACGAGCAGTACTTC.

V and J are TRBV4-1 and TRBJ2-7; TRBD1 matches 7 bases. Germline lookup yields CDR1 MGHRA and CDR2 YSYEKL. V gave up 7 bases and J gave up 3 bases; unmatched junction bases: 12. The CDR3 extends over 15 amino acids. CDR3 DNA: TGCGCCAGCACCTCGCACCCGGGGACAGTCTACGAGCAGTACTTC. It codes for CASTSHPGTVYEQYF.

The chain uses TRBV5-1 and TRBJ2-4; 9 positions match TRBD1. V lost 2 bases, J lost 0 bases, and 18 bases stayed unmatched. CDR3 length: 21 residues. From germline, CDR1 is SGHRS and CDR2 YFSETQ. The CDR3 protein is CASSLEGQGTLRDIAKNIQYF. The DNA for the CDR3 is TGCGCCAGCAGCTTAGAGGGACAGGGAACCCTACGTGATATAGCCAAAAACATTCAGTACTTC.

This clone was counted between two and nine times. The V and J genes are TRBV29-1 and TRBJ2-3; D is undetermined. Germline CDR1 reads SQVTM; CDR2 reads ANQGSEA. There are 14 residues in the CDR3. Trimming took 4 bases from V and 5 from J, leaving 16 bases between them. The CDR3 region has the DNA TGCAGCGTTGCCGGTACTCTCCGAGAAGATACGCAGTATTTT. This encodes CSVAGTLREDTQYF.

This clone was picked up a small number of times. V and J are TRBV5-5 and TRBJ2-3; 8 bases map to TRBD2. The CDR3 length is 15 residues. The junction had 2 bases not matched to a gene; V was cut back by 0 bases and J by 2 bases. Germline CDR1 is SGHKS and CDR2 is YYEKEE (reference sequence). The CDR3 region has the DNA TGTGCCAGCAGCTTGGCGGGGGGGTCCACAGATACGCAGTATTTT. This codes for CASSLAGGSTDTQYF.

The chain uses TRBV30 and TRBJ2-3, with a possible D match to TRBD2 (5 bases). The V gene lost 1 base and the J gene lost 4 bases, with 21 bases spanning the gap. Germline CDR1 reads GTSNPN; CDR2 reads SVGIG (reference sequence). The CDR3 is made up of 17 amino acids. The CDR3 region is CAWSDLMQRGVADTQYF. The CDR3 DNA follows: TGTGCCTGGAGTGACCTAATGCAACGGGGAGTCGCAGATACGCAGTATTTT.

V gene TRBV9 combines with J gene TRBJ2-1; possibly TRBD2 for D (6 bases). The CDR3 covers 15 residues. Germline V CDR1 and CDR2: SGDLS, YYNGEE. Deletions cut 0 bases from V and 4 bases from J, with 11 bases between. CDR3 protein: CASSVVVGGYNEQFF. The CDR3 bases are TGTGCCAGCAGCGTAGTTGTCGGGGGATACAATGAGCAGTTCTTC.

The chain has TRBV10-3 and TRBJ2-7, with D possibly TRBD2 on 6 matching bases. The CDR3 is 17 residues long. Looked up from germline, CDR1 is ENHRY and CDR2 is SYGVKD. V lost 0 bases and J 5 bases, leaving 20 bases between the germline ends. The CDR3 spells CAISESSGREASHEQYF. Written as DNA, the CDR3 is TGTGCCATCAGTGAGTCGAGTGGCAGGGAGGCGTCCCACGAGCAGTACTTC.

CDR3 in amino acids: CASRSLDWYGTGPHEQYF. As DNA, the CDR3 is TGCGCCAGCAGGAGCTTGGATTGGTATGGGACAGGTCCACACGAGCAGTACTTC. V is TRBV5-1 and J is TRBJ2-7; 8 nucleotides align to TRBD1. The CDR3 runs to 18 residues. The trim removed 5 bases at V and 5 bases at J, leaving 21 bases unmatched. In germline, CDR1 is SGHRS, CDR2 YFSETQ. The full variable domain, its missing parts supplied by reference TRBV5-1 and TRBJ2-7, is KAGVTQTPRYLIKTRGQQVTLSCSPISGHRSVSWYQQTPGQGLQFLFEYFSETQRNKGNFPGRFSGRQFSNSRSEMNVSTLELGDSALYLCASRSLDWYGTGPHEQYFGPGTRLTVT.

The sample holds one count of this clone. The chain recombines TRBV19 with TRBJ1-2, with D possibly TRBD1 on 6 matching bases. CDR1 and CDR2 from the germline V gene are LNHDA and SQIVND (reference sequence). The CDR3 runs 15 residues. Deletions cut 10 bases from V and 3 bases from J, with 21 bases between. The CDR3 here is CATRPPGGRDYGYTF. The CDR3 DNA reads as TGTGCCACTCGCCCCCCCGGGGGGCGCGACTATGGCTACACCTTC.

This chain connects TRBV10-2 to TRBJ2-1, with D uncertain. Germline values: CDR1 WSHSY, CDR2 SAAADI. The CDR3 runs 11 residues. Deletions cut 8 bases from V and 7 bases from J, with 9 bases between. Written as DNA, the CDR3 is TGCGCCAGCGGCGGTGGTAATGAGCAGTTCTTC. Its protein is CASGGGNEQFF.

A few counts support this clone. The genes are TRBV9 and TRBJ2-1; 14 nucleotides agree with TRBD2. Germline values: CDR1 SGDLS, CDR2 YYNGEE. CDR3 size: 18 residues. V dropped 5 bases and J dropped 1; count of bases not matched to a gene: 8. The DNA of the CDR3 is TGTGCCAGCAGGGCGGGACTAGCGGGAGTTAGGTCCTACAATGAGCAGTTCTTC. Its translation is CASRAGLAGVRSYNEQFF.

The chain is built from TRBV9 and TRBJ1-1; D gene uncertain. Trimming took off 3 bases at V and 1 base at J, with 10 bases between the two ends. The length of the CDR3 is 14 residues. The germline CDR1 and CDR2 sequences are SGDLS and YYNGEE. CDR3 sequence reads: CASSDNVANTEAFF. In nucleotides, the CDR3 is TGTGCCAGCAGCGATAATGTAGCGAACACTGAAGCTTTCTTT. The whole variable domain, remainder taken from reference TRBV9 and TRBJ1-1, is DSGVTQTPKHLITATGQRVTLRCSPRSGDLSVYWYQQSLDQGLQFLIQYYNGEERAKGNILERFSAQQFPDLHSELNLSSLELGDSALYFCASSDNVANTEAFFGQGTRLTVV.

The J gene is TRBJ1-5, the V gene TRBV30; TRBD1 might be the D (6 bases). CDR3 length: 15 residues. Trimming cost V 3 bases and J 3 bases, with 15 bases left between them. CDR1 is GTSNPN, CDR2 SVGIG, per germline (reference sequence). CDR3 DNA: TGTGCCTGGAGATCACCGGGACACCACAATCAGCCCCAGCATTTT. Translated: CAWRSPGHHNQPQHF.

The J gene is TRBJ2-1, the V gene TRBV7-9; 7 nucleotides agree with TRBD1. The germline gives CDR1 SEHNR, CDR2 FQNEAQ (reference sequence). J lost 5 bases, V lost 3 bases, and 10 bases had no gene match. CDR3 size: 16 residues. The CDR3 reads CASSFFETGKDNEQFF. CDR3 nucleotide sequence: TGTGCCAGCAGCTTTTTTGAGACAGGGAAAGACAATGAGCAGTTCTTC.

The CDR3 DNA follows: TGCGCCAGCAGCCCCCTGGCGGGTGGAAACACCATATATTTT. Residues: CASSPLAGGNTIYF. The chain recombines TRBV5-1 with TRBJ1-3; D not resolved. V was cut by 4 bases and J by 3 bases, with 11 bases left in between. Per germline, CDR1 SGHRS and CDR2 YFSETQ. The CDR3 has 14 amino acids.

The V call is TRBV23-1, the J call TRBJ2-7, with D possibly TRBD2 on 7 matching bases. TRBV23-1 is treated as an ORF (open reading frame) with a function not yet certain. The CDR3 extends over 19 amino acids. The V and J ends lost 3 bases and 1 base respectively, with 25 bases between them. DNA for the CDR3: TGCGCCAGCAGTCAGCGCCCGGGGGGCTCCCCGAGTGTTTCCTACGAGCAGTACTTC. Translated, it gives CASSQRPGGSPSVSYEQYF.

The chain carries TRBV4-1 and TRBJ2-7; D is perhaps TRBD2 (7 bases). Germline V gene lookup returns CDR1 MGHRA and CDR2 YSYEKL. CDR3 size: 17 residues. The V end lost 4 bases, the J end lost 0 bases, and 19 bases lay between the germline ends. CDR3 bases: TGCGCCAGCAGCCTATTGGTGGGGGGGGCGAGCTCCTACGAGCAGTACTTC. It yields the protein CASSLLVGGASSYEQYF.

The chain links TRBV4-3 to TRBJ1-1; 9 positions match TRBD1. Germline V gene data show CDR1 as LGHNA and CDR2 as YSLEER. This CDR3 is 15 amino acids long. After removal of 6 bases from V and 3 bases from J, the junction contained 8 bases not matched to a gene. CDR3: CASSPGTGTDTEAFF. DNA for the CDR3: TGCGCCAGCAGTCCCGGGACAGGGACCGACACTGAAGCTTTCTTT.

The V gene is TRBV30, the J gene TRBJ1-1; no reliable D call. The V end was cut by 0 bases, the J end by 3 bases, with 14 bases between. CDR1 and CDR2 (germline): GTSNPN, SVGIG (reference sequence). The CDR3 is made up of 15 amino acids. The CDR3 spells CAWSVLPIRDTEAFF. The CDR3 DNA follows: TGTGCCTGGAGTGTACTGCCCATACGTGACACTGAAGCTTTCTTT.

This clone was picked up a small number of times. V usage is TRBV4-3 and J usage is TRBJ1-3; D possibly corresponds to TRBD1 (5 bases). Trimming cost V 3 bases and J 0 bases, with 12 bases left between them. Germline CDR1 and CDR2: LGHNA and YSLEER. The CDR3 sequence is 16 residues long. This CDR3 reads CASSHAVDTSGNTIYF. The CDR3 region has the DNA TGCGCCAGCAGCCATGCCGTGGACACCTCTGGAAACACCATATATTTT.

The rearrangement links TRBV7-6 to TRBJ1-1, with 7 nucleotides matching TRBD1. This CDR3 comprises 13 residues. The germline gives CDR1 SGHVS, CDR2 FNYEAQ. The junction had 1 base not matched to a gene; V was cut back by 5 bases and J by 1 base. The CDR3 nucleotides are TGTGCCAGCAGCCACAGGGGGAACACTGAAGCTTTCTTT. Its protein is CASSHRGNTEAFF. Based on the CDR3 plus reference TRBV7-6 and TRBJ1-1, the full variable domain is GAGVSQSPRYKVTKRGQDVALRCDPISGHVSLYWYRQALGQGPEFLTYFNYEAQQDKSGLPNDRFSAERPEGSISTLTIQRTEQRDSAMYRCASSHRGNTEAFFGQGTRLTVV.

This chain uses TRBV19 with TRBJ2-1, with D possibly matching TRBD2 (6 bases). Germline-derived CDR1 and CDR2 are LNHDA and SQIVND (reference sequence). This CDR3 spans 13 amino acids. V was trimmed by 1 base and J by 9 bases, leaving 10 bases between them. This chain's CDR3 is CASSIGLDVEQFF. In DNA, the CDR3 is TGTGCCAGTAGTATAGGACTAGACGTTGAGCAGTTCTTC.

This clone appeared once. The chain combines TRBV25-1 with TRBJ1-1, with D perhaps matching TRBD1 (5 bases). The germline gives CDR1 MGHDK, CDR2 SYGVNS. The CDR3 length is 13 residues. The V end lost 8 bases, the J end lost 4 bases, and 14 bases lay between the germline ends. This CDR3 is CASSGVGGTEAFF. The CDR3 nucleotides are TGTGCCAGCTCGGGGGTTGGAGGCACTGAAGCTTTCTTT. Complete variable domain (other parts from reference TRBV25-1 and TRBJ1-1): EADIYQTPRYLVIGTGKKITLECSQTMGHDKMYWYQQDPGMELHLIHYSYGVNSTEKGDLSSESTVSRIRTEHFPLTLESARPSHTSQYLCASSGVGGTEAFFGQGTRLTVV.

V usage is TRBV19 and J usage is TRBJ1-5, with 8 positions matching TRBD1. The germline V gene has CDR1 LNHDA and CDR2 SQIVND (reference sequence). The CDR3 loop spans 16 amino acids. After removal of 2 bases from V and 7 bases from J, the junction contained 10 bases not matched to a gene. CDR3 coding DNA: TGTGCCAGTAGTATATCCCCGACAGGGGCGCAACAGCCCCAGCATTTT. Translating it yields CASSISPTGAQQPQHF.

This sequence joins TRBV2 and TRBJ2-7; TRBD1 matches at 11 bases. The CDR3 totals 14 residues. V was clipped by 5 bases and J by 4 bases; unmatched bases: 4. Germline-derived CDR1 and CDR2 are SNHLY and FYNNEI. The CDR3 nucleotides are TGTGCCAGCAGTCGGACAGGGGGCGTGTACGAGCAGTACTTC. Its protein is CASSRTGGVYEQYF.

V is TRBV30 and J is TRBJ1-2, with D maybe TRBD1 (6 bases). Germline CDR1 reads GTSNPN; CDR2 reads SVGIG (reference sequence). The V end lost 3 bases, the J end lost 2 bases, and 13 bases lay between the germline ends. There are 14 residues in the CDR3. This chain's CDR3 is CAWRPDSSNYGYTF. The CDR3 coding sequence is TGTGCCTGGAGGCCGGACAGTTCGAACTATGGCTACACCTTC.

V and J are TRBV27 and TRBJ2-7; D gene uncertain. CDR3 length equals 13 residues. The V end lost 0 bases, the J end lost 5 bases, and 8 bases lay between the germline ends. CDR1 is MNHEY and CDR2 is SMNVEV in the germline V gene (reference sequence). The CDR3 here is CASSLSAPHEQYF. CDR3 coding DNA: TGTGCCAGCAGTTTATCGGCCCCCCACGAGCAGTACTTC.

This chain uses TRBV9 with TRBJ2-3, with D tentatively TRBD2 (6 bases). The CDR3 loop spans 15 amino acids. Trimming took 0 bases from V and 6 from J, leaving 14 bases between them. Germline CDR1 reads SGDLS; CDR2 reads YYNGEE. The CDR3 sequence: CASSVGGLPGDTQYF. The CDR3 DNA sequence: TGTGCCAGCAGCGTAGGGGGACTTCCCGGGGATACGCAGTATTTT.